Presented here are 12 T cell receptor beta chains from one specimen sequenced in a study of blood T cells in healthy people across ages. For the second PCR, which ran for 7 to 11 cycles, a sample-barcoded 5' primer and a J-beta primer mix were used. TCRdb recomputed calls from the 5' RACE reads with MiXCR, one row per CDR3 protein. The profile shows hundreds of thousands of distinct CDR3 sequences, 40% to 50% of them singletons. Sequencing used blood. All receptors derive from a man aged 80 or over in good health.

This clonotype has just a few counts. The CDR3 coding sequence is TGTGCCAGCAGCGCTTCGGGACAGATTTCCTACAATGAGCAGTTCTTC. This translates into CASSASGQISYNEQFF. V usage is TRBV9 and J usage is TRBJ2-1; 7 bases agree with TRBD1. V shed 3 bases, J shed 1 base, and the junction held 7 bases outside the gene matches. The CDR3 spans 16 residues. Germline assignment: CDR1 SGDLS and CDR2 YYNGEE.

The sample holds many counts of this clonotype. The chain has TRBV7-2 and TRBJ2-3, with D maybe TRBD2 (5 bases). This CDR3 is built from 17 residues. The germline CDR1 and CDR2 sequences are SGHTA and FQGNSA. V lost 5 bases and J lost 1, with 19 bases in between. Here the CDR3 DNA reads TGTGCCAGCAGCACCCCCCCTAGCACCACAGGCACAGATACGCAGTATTTT. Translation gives CASSTPPSTTGTDTQYF.

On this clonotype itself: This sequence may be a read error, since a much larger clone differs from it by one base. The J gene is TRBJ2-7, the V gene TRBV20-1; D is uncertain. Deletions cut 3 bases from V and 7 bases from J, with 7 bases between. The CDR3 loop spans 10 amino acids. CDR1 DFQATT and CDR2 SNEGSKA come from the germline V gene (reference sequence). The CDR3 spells CSARGNEQYF. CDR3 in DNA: TGCAGTGCTAGGGGCAATGAGCAGTACTTC.

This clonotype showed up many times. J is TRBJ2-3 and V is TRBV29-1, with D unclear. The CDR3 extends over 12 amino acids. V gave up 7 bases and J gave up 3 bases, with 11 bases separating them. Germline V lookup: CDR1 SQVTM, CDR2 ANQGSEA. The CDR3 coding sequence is TGCAGCGGTGAGGTCGGAACAGATACGCAGTATTTT. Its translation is CSGEVGTDTQYF.

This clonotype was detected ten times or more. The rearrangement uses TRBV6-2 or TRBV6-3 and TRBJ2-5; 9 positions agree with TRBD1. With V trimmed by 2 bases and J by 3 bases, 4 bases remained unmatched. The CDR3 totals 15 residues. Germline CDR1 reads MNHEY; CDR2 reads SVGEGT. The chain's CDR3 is CASSYGGTGKETQYF. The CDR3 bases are TGTGCCAGCAGTTACGGTGGGACAGGGAAAGAGACCCAGTACTTC.

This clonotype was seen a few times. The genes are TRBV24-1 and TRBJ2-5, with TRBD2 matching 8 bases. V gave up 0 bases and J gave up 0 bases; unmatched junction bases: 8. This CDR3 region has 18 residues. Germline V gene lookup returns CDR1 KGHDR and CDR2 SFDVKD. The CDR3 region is CATSDLRSSGPNQETQYF. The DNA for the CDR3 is TGTGCCACCAGTGATTTGCGGTCTAGCGGGCCAAACCAAGAGACCCAGTACTTC.

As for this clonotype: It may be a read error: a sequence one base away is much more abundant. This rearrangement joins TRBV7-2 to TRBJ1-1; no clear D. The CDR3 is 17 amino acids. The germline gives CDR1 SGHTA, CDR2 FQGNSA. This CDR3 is CACSFLTDGFRPGEAFF. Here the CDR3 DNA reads TGTGCCTGCAGCTTTCTCACGGATGGGTTCCGGCCCGGGGAAGCTTTCTTT.

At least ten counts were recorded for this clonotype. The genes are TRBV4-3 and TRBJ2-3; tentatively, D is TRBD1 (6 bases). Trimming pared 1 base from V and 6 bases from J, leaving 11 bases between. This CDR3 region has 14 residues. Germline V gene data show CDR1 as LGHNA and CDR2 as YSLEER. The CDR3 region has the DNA TGCGCCAGCAGCCAAGGATACCAGGGGGATACGCAGTATTTT. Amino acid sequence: CASSQGYQGDTQYF.

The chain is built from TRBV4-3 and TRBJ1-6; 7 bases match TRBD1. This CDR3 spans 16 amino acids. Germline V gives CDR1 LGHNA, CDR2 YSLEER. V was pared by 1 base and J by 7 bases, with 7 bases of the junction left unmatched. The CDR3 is CASSQGTGESNSPLHF. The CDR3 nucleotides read TGCGCCAGCAGCCAAGGGACAGGAGAATCCAATTCACCCCTCCACTTT.

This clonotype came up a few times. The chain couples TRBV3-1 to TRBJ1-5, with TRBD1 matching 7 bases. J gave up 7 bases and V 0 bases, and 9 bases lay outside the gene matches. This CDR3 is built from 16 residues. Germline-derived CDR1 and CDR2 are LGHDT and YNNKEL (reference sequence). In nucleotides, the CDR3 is TGTGCCAGCAGCCAAGATCTTGGGAGGGGACAGCAGCCCCAGCATTTT. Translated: CASSQDLGRGQQPQHF.

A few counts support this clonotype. DNA of the CDR3: TGTGCCAGCAGCTTAGGAGTCTATGAGCAGTTCTTC. Protein sequence: CASSLGVYEQFF. V gene TRBV7-8 combines with J gene TRBJ2-1, with D unclear. The V end was cut by 1 base, the J end by 8 bases, with 6 bases between. The CDR3 runs 12 residues. Germline CDR1 reads SGHVS; CDR2 reads FQNEAQ.

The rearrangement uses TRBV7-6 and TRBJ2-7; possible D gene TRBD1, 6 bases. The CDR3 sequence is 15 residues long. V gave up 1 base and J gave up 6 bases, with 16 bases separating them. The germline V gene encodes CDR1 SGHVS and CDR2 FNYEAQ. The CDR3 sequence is CASSLGQTGLSEQYF. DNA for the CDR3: TGTGCCAGCAGCTTAGGGCAGACAGGTTTGTCCGAGCAGTACTTC.